This T cell receptor beta chain was profiled in a study of T cells in Graves' hyperthyroidism and ophthalmopathy. About the study: Specimen type is peripheral blood, collected at initial diagnosis prior to any treatment.

About this clonotype: Its antigen is still unknown. Relative to the germline gene, one junction end is altered; a read error may explain this.

The germline gives CDR1 MNHEY, CDR2 SVGEGT. CDR3 size: 15 residues. Findings of the study overall: The majority of expanded thyroid clonotypes above 0.001 also appeared in blood.

Authors of the study amplified TCR beta CDR3 regions from RNA transcripts. First-round RT-PCR with HTBI primers amplified the TCR CDR3 region. TCRdb re-called the multiplex PCR reads through MiXCR, storing one row per CDR3 protein. The profile shows about 640,000 distinct CDR3 sequences, 20% to 25% of them singletons. Under 3 months was the duration of disease in ophthalmopathy patients, who also had a Clinical Activity Score of at least 3 and a NOSPECS grade of at least 4. Fresh peripheral blood, roughly 9.8 ml of it, supplied the PBMCs. The V and J genes are TRBV6-2 or TRBV6-3 and TRBJ2-7, with 16 bases that match TRBD2. The DNA end is a closer match to TRBJ2-1, so the J assignment may be wrong. The clonotype comes from a man aged 25 to 40 with Graves' ophthalmopathy. Specimen: blood. The CDR3 nucleotides are TGCGCCAGCAGAGACGGGACTAGCGGGAGGGACGAGCAGTTCTTC. As protein: CASRDGTSGRDEQFF.